This TCR beta chain was sequenced in a study of Ad26.COV2.S vaccination and SARS-CoV-2 variants. Documented treatment: 19 received Ad26.COV2.S at low or high dose, single or two shots; several received placebo; per-sample allocation not given. Specimen acquisition occurred on day 63 following the initial vaccine or placebo injection. The length of the CDR3 is 15 residues. With V trimmed by 1 base and J by 2 bases, 4 bases remained unmatched. The germline gives CDR1 SGHVS, CDR2 FNYEAQ. Libraries were prepared by immunoSEQ multiplex PCR; TCRdb keeps only in-frame clonotypes and omits some of them. The sample shows about 400,000 clones, roughly 88% of them seen only once.

This clonotype was sampled from a person aged 18-60 years who received the Ad26.COV2.S COVID-19 vaccine or a placebo. The specimen was peripheral blood, collected in a trial of Ad26.COV2.S vaccine versus placebo. The gene calls are TRBV7-6 and TRBJ1-2, with 7 bases that match TRBD1. The CDR3 loop is CASSLVTGTNYGYTF. CDR3 sequence (DNA): TGTGCCAGCAGCTTAGTGACAGGGACCAACTATGGCTACACCTTC.